Listed below are T cell receptor beta chains from one sample, sequenced in a study of blood T cell repertoires in COVID-19. The data were produced by immunoSEQ multiplex PCR, yet TCRdb's version contains in-frame clones alone and is incomplete. This sample has about 160,000 clones, with around nine tenths found just once. Sequences were obtained from peripheral blood. Receptors originate from a woman in her sixties or seventies with COVID-19, enrolled during active disease. Each CDR3 is given with its conserved first and last residue. The D gene is left open where the match is weak. Rows may omit the clone size; those that give it use once, few, many or a size class.

clone_size: .; v_call: TRBV5-6; d_call: .; j_call: TRBJ1-4; cdr3_nt: TGTGCCAGCAGCTTGGATTCGGCCAGGTCCAATGAAAAACTGTTTTTT; cdr3_aa: CASSLDSARSNEKLFF
clone_size: .; v_call: TRBV4-1; d_call: TRBD1; j_call: TRBJ1-5; cdr3_nt: TGCGCCAGCAGCCAAGATGGACAGGGGGCTCGCAATCAGCCCCAGCATTTT; cdr3_aa: CASSQDGQGARNQPQHF
clone_size: .; v_call: TRBV28; d_call: .; j_call: TRBJ1-5; cdr3_nt: TGTGCCAGCCTCCCAGGCAACGGGGAGCCCCAGCATTTT; cdr3_aa: CASLPGNGEPQHF
clone_size: .; v_call: TRBV3-1/TRBV3-2; d_call: .; j_call: TRBJ1-3; cdr3_nt: TGTGCCAGCAGCCAATCAGCTGGAAACACCATATATTTT; cdr3_aa: CASSQSAGNTIYF
clone_size: .; v_call: TRBV11-2; d_call: TRBD1; j_call: TRBJ2-5; cdr3_nt: TGTGCCAGCAGCTTAGATAGTGACAGGGGGCATGGAGAGACCCAGTACTTC; cdr3_aa: CASSLDSDRGHGETQYF
clone_size: .; v_call: TRBV19; d_call: TRBD1; j_call: TRBJ2-1; cdr3_nt: TGTGCCAGTAGTATAGGAGGTGGGACAGGGGCCTACAATGAGCAGTTCTTC; cdr3_aa: CASSIGGGTGAYNEQFF
clone_size: .; v_call: TRBV9; d_call: .; j_call: TRBJ1-1; cdr3_nt: TGTGCCAGCAGCGTAGTTCAGGGCTGGAACACTGAAGCTTTCTTT; cdr3_aa: CASSVVQGWNTEAFF
clone_size: few; v_call: TRBV5-5; d_call: TRBD1; j_call: TRBJ1-3; cdr3_nt: TGTGCCAGCAGCTTGGAGGGGGCCTCTGGAAACACCATATATTTT; cdr3_aa: CASSLEGASGNTIYF
clone_size: .; v_call: TRBV10-3; d_call: TRBD2; j_call: TRBJ2-7; cdr3_nt: TGTGCCATTGGACTAGCGGGGCTTTCCTACGAGCAGTACTTC; cdr3_aa: CAIGLAGLSYEQYF
clone_size: .; v_call: TRBV30; d_call: .; j_call: TRBJ1-6; cdr3_nt: TGTGCCTGGAGTAGACAGTATAATTCACCCCTCCACTTT; cdr3_aa: CAWSRQYNSPLHF
clone_size: .; v_call: TRBV2; d_call: .; j_call: TRBJ1-6; cdr3_nt: TGTGCCAGCAGACAGGACAATTCACCCCTCCACTTT; cdr3_aa: CASRQDNSPLHF
clone_size: .; v_call: TRBV7-2; d_call: TRBD2; j_call: TRBJ2-3; cdr3_nt: TGTGCCAGCAGCTTAGCGGGGAAAGGACTAGCGGGAACCACAGATACGCAGTATTTT; cdr3_aa: CASSLAGKGLAGTTDTQYF
clone_size: .; v_call: TRBV11-2; d_call: .; j_call: TRBJ2-7; cdr3_nt: TGTGCCAGCAGCCTCCGGGGAGAGCAGTACTTC; cdr3_aa: CASSLRGEQYF
clone_size: .; v_call: TRBV19; d_call: TRBD1; j_call: TRBJ1-2; cdr3_nt: TGTGCCAGTAGTATAGGACAGGGTCGCGACTATGGCTACACCTTC; cdr3_aa: CASSIGQGRDYGYTF
clone_size: .; v_call: TRBV5-1; d_call: TRBD2; j_call: TRBJ2-5; cdr3_nt: TGCGCCAGCAGCTTGGGACTAGCGGCTATCCAAGAGACCCAGTACTTC; cdr3_aa: CASSLGLAAIQETQYF
clone_size: .; v_call: TRBV6-4; d_call: .; j_call: TRBJ2-7; cdr3_nt: TGTGCCAGCCTTGACGGACAGTCCCTCCGCGAGCAGTACTTC; cdr3_aa: CASLDGQSLREQYF
clone_size: .; v_call: TRBV7-9; d_call: .; j_call: TRBJ2-5; cdr3_nt: TGTGCCAGCAGCTTAGCGCTCGGTCAAGAGACCCAGTACTTC; cdr3_aa: CASSLALGQETQYF
clone_size: .; v_call: TRBV4-1; d_call: TRBD1; j_call: TRBJ1-5; cdr3_nt: TGCGCCAGCAGCCACTCACAGGGGTTAGGATCTAGCAATCAGCCCCAGCATTTT; cdr3_aa: CASSHSQGLGSSNQPQHF
clone_size: .; v_call: TRBV3-1/TRBV3-2; d_call: TRBD1; j_call: TRBJ2-2; cdr3_nt: TGTGCCAGCAGCCTGGGGACAGCGAAGGGGGCCGGGGAGCTGTTTTTT; cdr3_aa: CASSLGTAKGAGELFF
clone_size: .; v_call: TRBV18; d_call: .; j_call: TRBJ1-2; cdr3_nt: TGTGCCAGCTCACCTGCGGGGGGGAACTATGGCTACACCTTC; cdr3_aa: CASSPAGGNYGYTF
clone_size: .; v_call: TRBV5-1; d_call: TRBD2; j_call: TRBJ2-5; cdr3_nt: TGCGCCAGCAGCCAAGGACTAGCGGGGGGGCAAGAGACCCAGTACTTC; cdr3_aa: CASSQGLAGGQETQYF